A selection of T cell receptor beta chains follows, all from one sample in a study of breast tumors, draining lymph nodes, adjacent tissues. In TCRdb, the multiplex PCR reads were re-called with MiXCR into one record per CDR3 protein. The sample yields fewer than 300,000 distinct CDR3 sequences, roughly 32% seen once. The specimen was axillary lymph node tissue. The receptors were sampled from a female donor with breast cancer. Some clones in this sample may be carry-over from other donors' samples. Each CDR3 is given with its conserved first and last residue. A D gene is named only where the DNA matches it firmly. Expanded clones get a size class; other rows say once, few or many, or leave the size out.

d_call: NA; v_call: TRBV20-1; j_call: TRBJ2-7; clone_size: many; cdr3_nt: TGCAGTGCTGGCGGGTACGAGCAGTACTTC; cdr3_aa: CSAGGYEQYF
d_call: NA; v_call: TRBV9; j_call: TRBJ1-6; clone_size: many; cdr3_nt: TGTGCCAGCAGCCCCCTAGGGGGGGATTCACCCCTCCACTTT; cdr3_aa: CASSPLGGDSPLHF
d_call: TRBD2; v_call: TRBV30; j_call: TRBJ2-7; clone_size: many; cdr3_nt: TGTGCCTCCGAGCGGGGGTCCCACGAGCAGTACTTC; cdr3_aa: CASERGSHEQYF
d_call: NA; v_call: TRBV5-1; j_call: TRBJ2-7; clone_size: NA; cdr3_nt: TGCGCCAGCAGCTTGGAGGGGGTTAAGTACGAGCAGTACTTC; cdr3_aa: CASSLEGVKYEQYF
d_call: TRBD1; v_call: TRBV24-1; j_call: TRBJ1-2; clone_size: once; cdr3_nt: TGTGCGACAGGGGAGGGGCCCCGACATGGCTACACCTTC; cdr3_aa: CATGEGPRHGYTF
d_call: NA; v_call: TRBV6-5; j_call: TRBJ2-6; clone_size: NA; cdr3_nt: TGTGCCAGCCGGCCGGTTGGCGGGACTTCTGGGGCCAACGTCCTGACTTTC; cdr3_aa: CASRPVGGTSGANVLTF
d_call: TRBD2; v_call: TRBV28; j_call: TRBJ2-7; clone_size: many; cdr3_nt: TGTGCCAGCAGTGCCGGGGGTAGCGGGAGGGACGAGCAGTACTTC; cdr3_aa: CASSAGGSGRDEQYF
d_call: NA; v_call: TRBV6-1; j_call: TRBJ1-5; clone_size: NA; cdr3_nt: TGTGCCAGCAGTCAAGGTTGGCGCAATCAGCCCCAGCATTTT; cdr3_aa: CASSQGWRNQPQHF
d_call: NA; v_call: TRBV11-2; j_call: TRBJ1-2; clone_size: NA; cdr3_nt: TGTGCCAGCACCCCTCGTTCCGGGTTTGCCTATGGCTACACCTTC; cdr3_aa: CASTPRSGFAYGYTF
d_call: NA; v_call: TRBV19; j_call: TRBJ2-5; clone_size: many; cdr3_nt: TGTGCCAGTAGTATCGCAGGGGAAGAGACCCAGTACTTC; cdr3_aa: CASSIAGEETQYF
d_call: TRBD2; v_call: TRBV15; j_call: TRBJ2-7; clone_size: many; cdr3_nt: TGTGCCACCAGCAGGGAGAAACTAGCGGGGTACGAGCAGTACTTC; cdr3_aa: CATSREKLAGYEQYF
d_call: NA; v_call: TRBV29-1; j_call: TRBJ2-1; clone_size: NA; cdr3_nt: TGCAGCGTTGAGCGGGGGGACAGCTCCTACAATGAGCAGTTCTTC; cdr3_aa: CSVERGDSSYNEQFF
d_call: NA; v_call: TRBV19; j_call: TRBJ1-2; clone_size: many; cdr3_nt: TGTGCCAGCGCCACCGGGACAAACTATGGCTACACCTTC; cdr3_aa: CASATGTNYGYTF
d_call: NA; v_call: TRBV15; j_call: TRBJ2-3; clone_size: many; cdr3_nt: TGTGCCACCAGCAGAGACTTCCTTCCTAGCACAGATACGCAGTATTTT; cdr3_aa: CATSRDFLPSTDTQYF
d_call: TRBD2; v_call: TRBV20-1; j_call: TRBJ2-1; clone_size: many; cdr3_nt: TGCAGTGCCAGACCGACTGAGAGCGGGAGGGCACAGTTCTTC; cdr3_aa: CSARPTESGRAQFF
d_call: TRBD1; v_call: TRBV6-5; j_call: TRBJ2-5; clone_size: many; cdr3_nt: TGTGCCAGCAGTTACCGCCGGACAGGGGGCCACCAAGAGACCCAGTACTTC; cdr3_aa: CASSYRRTGGHQETQYF
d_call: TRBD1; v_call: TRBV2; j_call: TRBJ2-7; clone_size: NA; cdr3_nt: TGTGCCAGCTTGGGACAGCCTGTGTACGAGCAGTACTTC; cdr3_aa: CASLGQPVYEQYF
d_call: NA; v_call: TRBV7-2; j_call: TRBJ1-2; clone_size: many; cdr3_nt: TGTGCCAGCAGCCTTCGGATGGGCTATGGCTACACCTTC; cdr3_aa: CASSLRMGYGYTF
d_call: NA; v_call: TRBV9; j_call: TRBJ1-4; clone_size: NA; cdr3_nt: TGTGCCAGCAGCGTAAGTCCCCAGCGGGAAACGGAACTGTTTTTT; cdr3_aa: CASSVSPQRETELFF
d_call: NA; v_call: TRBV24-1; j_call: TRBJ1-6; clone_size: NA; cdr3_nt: TGTGCCACCAGTGATTTAGGGCAGAGAAGCCAAAAACATTCACCCCTCCACTTT; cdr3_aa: CATSDLGQRSQKHSPLHF
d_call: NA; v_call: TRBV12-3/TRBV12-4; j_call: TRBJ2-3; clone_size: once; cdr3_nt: TGTGCCAGCAGTTTCTCACGGCCCGCAGATACGCAGTATTTT; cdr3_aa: CASSFSRPADTQYF
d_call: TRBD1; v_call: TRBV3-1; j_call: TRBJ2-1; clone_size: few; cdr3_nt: TGTGCCAGCAGCCCCCGACAGGGGAGTTACAATGAGCAGTTCTTC; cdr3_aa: CASSPRQGSYNEQFF
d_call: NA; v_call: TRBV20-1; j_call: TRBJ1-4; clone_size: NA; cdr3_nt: TGCAGTGCTAGGAAACTGTTTTTT; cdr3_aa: CSARKLFF
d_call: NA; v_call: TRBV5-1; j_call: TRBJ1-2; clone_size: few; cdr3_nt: TGCGCCAGCAGCTTGCCTTCTCAAAACGCTTATGGCTACACCTTC; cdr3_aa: CASSLPSQNAYGYTF
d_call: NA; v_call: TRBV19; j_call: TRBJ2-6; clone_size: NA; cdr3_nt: TGTGCCAGTAGTACCCTTGGGGCCAACGTCCTGACTTTC; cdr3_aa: CASSTLGANVLTF
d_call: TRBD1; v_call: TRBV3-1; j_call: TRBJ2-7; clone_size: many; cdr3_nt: TGTGCCAGCAGCCAAGTCATGCTTTGGGGACAGGGCTCCTACGAGCAGTACTTC; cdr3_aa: CASSQVMLWGQGSYEQYF
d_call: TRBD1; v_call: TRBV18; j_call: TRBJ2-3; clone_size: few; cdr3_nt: TGTGCCAGCTCACCACATGATGGCTACCGGGGACAGGGCGTGACAGATACGCAGTATTTT; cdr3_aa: CASSPHDGYRGQGVTDTQYF
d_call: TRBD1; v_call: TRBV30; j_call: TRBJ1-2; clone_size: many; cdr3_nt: TGTGCCTGGAGTGTATTCCGGACAGGGGGTAGCTATGGCTACACCTTC; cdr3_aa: CAWSVFRTGGSYGYTF
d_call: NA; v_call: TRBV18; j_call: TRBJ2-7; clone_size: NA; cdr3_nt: TGTGCCAGCTCACCACCGTCTCAGGGACCCCTCTACGAGCAGTACTTC; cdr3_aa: CASSPPSQGPLYEQYF
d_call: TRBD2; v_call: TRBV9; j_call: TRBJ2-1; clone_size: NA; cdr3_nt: TGTGCCAGCAGCGTAAGTCTAGCGGGGGGGTACAATGAGCAGTTCTTC; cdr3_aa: CASSVSLAGGYNEQFF
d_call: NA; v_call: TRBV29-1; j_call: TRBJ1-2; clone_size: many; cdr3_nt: TGCAGCGTTGACTCCCGCTCTAACTATGGCTACACCTTC; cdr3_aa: CSVDSRSNYGYTF
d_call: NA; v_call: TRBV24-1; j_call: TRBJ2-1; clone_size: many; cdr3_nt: TGTGCCACCAGTAAAAGAATGACGAGCTCCTACAATGAGCAGTTCTTC; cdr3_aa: CATSKRMTSSYNEQFF
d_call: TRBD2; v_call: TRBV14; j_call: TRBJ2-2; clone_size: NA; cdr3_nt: TGTGCCAGCAGCCAAGACGGCTGGACTAGCGGGAGGGCCACCGGGGAGCTGTTTTTT; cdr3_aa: CASSQDGWTSGRATGELFF
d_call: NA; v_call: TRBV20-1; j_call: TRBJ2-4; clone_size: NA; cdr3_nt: TGCAGTGCTAGATCCCAGGGGGCCAAAAACATTCAGTACTTC; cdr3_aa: CSARSQGAKNIQYF